There are a few counts of the clone carrying this T cell receptor beta chain. The antigen remains unidentified. This specimen comes from a study of T-cell memory formation after mild COVID-19. Study-level information: Among the donors, TCR clusters were largely specific to each donor.

TCRdb fed the 5' RACE reads into MiXCR, producing one record per CDR3 protein. The repertoire holds 200,000 to 250,000 distinct CDR3 sequences, with approximately 9% as singletons. Notes on the study in general: Pre-infection memory carried some responding clones, suggesting that cross-reactive memory joined.

The CDR3 has 16 amino acids. The V gene's germline CDR1 is SGHRS and CDR2 YFSETQ. Trimming stripped 0 bases from V and 5 bases from J, with 16 bases between. The chain carries TRBV5-1 and TRBJ2-3; TRBD2 might be the D (7 bases). Sequenced: PBMCs or a T cell subset sorted from them (not recorded which). The TCR comes from a man aged 18 to 29 who had mild COVID-19 (a few samples of this study predate the infection). Cell type and time point are not known. The CDR3 region has the DNA TGCGCCAGCAGCTTGGCCGGCGGGGGCTTGGAAGATACGCAGTATTTT. Residues: CASSLAGGGLEDTQYF.